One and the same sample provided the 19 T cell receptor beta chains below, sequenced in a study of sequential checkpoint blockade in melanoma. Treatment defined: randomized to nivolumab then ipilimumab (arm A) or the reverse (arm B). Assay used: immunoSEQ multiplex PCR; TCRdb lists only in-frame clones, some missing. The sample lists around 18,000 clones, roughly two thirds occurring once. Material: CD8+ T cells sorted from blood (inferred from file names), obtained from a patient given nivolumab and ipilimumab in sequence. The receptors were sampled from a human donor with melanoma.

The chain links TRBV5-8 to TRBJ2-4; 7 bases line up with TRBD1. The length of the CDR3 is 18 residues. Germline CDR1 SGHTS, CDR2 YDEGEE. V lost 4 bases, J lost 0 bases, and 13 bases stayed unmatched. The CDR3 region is CASSPLGGQTLAKNIQYF. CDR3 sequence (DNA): TGTGCCAGCAGCCCCCTTGGGGGACAGACCTTAGCCAAAAACATTCAGTACTTC.

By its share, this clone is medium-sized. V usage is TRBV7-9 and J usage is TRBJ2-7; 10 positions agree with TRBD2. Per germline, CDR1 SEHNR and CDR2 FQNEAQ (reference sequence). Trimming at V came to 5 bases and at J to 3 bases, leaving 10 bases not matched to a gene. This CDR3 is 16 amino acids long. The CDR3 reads CASSLRGTSAHYEQYF. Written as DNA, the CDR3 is TGTGCCAGCAGCCTCCGCGGGACTAGCGCGCACTACGAGCAGTACTTC.

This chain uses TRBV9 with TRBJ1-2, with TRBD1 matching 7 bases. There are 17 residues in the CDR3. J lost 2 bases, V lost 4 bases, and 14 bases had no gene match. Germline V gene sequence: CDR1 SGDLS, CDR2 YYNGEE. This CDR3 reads CASSHPGTDLLNYGYTF. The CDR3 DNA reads TGTGCCAGCAGCCACCCCGGGACAGACCTTCTGAACTATGGCTACACCTTC.

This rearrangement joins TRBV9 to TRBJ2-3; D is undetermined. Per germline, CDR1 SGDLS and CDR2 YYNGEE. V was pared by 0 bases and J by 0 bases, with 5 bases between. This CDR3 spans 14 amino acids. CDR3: CASSVGASTDTQYF. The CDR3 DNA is TGTGCCAGCAGCGTAGGGGCTAGCACAGATACGCAGTATTTT.

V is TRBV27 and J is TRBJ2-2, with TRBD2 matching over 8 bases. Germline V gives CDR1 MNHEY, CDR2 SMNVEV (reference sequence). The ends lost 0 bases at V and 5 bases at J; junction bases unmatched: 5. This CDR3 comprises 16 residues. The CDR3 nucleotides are TGTGCCAGCAGTTTATCAATAGCGGGACTAACCGGGGAGCTGTTTTTT. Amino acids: CASSLSIAGLTGELFF.

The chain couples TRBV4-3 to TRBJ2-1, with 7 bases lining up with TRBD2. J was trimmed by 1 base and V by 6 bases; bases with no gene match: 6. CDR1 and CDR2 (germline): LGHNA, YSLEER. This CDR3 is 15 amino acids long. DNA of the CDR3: TGCGCCAGCAGGGCAAAGCGGGAATCCTACAATGAGCAGTTCTTC. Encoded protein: CASRAKRESYNEQFF.

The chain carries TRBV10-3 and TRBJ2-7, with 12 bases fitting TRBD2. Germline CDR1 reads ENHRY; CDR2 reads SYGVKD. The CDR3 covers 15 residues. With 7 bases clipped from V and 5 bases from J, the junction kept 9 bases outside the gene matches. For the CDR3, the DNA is TGTGCCATCACCGACCTAGCGGGAGGGCCCGACGAGCAGTACTTC. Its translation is CAITDLAGGPDEQYF.

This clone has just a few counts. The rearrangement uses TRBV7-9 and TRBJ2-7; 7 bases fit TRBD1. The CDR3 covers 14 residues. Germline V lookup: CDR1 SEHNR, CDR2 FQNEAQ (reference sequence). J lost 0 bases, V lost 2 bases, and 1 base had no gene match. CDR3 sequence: CASSLYRGSYEQYF. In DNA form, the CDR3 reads TGTGCCAGCAGCTTATACAGGGGCTCCTACGAGCAGTACTTC.

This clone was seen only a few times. The CDR3 is CATSDRDYSYEQYF. The CDR3 nucleotides read TGTGCCACCAGCGACCGGGACTATTCCTACGAGCAGTACTTC. This sequence joins TRBV15 and TRBJ2-7, with 7 positions matching TRBD2. This CDR3 spans 14 amino acids. V was clipped by 5 bases and J by 1 base; unmatched bases: 5. Per germline, CDR1 LNHNV and CDR2 YYDKDF (reference sequence).

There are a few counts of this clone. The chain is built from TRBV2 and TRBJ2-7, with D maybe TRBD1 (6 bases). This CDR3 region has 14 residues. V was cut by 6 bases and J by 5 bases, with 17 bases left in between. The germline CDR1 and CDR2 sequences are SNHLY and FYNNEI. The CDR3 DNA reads TGTGCCAGCAGCCGACAGGAGGCAATCAACGAGCAGTACTTC. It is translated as CASSRQEAINEQYF. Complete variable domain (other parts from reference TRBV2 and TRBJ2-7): EPEVTQTPSHQVTQMGQEVILRCVPISNHLYFYWYRQILGQKVEFLVSFYNNEISEKSEIFDDQFSVERPDGSNFTLKIRSTKLEDSAMYFCASSRQEAINEQYFGPGTRLTVT.

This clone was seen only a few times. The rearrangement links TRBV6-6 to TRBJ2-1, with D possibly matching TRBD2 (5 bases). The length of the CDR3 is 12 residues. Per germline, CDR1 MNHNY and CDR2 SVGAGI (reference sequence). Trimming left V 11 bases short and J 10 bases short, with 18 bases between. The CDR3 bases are TGTGCCGTCGGGGTTGTTGCGAGAGAGCAGTTCTTC. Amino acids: CAVGVVAREQFF.

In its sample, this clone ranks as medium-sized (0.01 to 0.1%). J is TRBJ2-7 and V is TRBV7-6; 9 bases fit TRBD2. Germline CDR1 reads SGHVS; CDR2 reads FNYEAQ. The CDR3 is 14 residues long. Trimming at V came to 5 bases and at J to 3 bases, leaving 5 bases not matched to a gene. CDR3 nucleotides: TGTGCCAGCAGCCCTGGGACTAGCTACTACGAGCAGTACTTC. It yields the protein CASSPGTSYYEQYF.

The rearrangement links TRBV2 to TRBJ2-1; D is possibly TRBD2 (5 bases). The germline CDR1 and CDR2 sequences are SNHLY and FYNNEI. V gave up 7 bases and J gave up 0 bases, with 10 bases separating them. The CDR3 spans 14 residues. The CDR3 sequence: CASTAVGSYNEQFF. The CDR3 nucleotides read TGTGCCAGCACAGCGGTCGGCTCCTACAATGAGCAGTTCTTC.

This chain's CDR3 is CASSERQGFPAEAFF. For the CDR3, the DNA is TGTGCCAGCAGCGAACGTCAGGGATTTCCCGCTGAAGCTTTCTTT. This sequence joins TRBV7-6 and TRBJ1-1; D may be TRBD1 (5 bases). From germline, CDR1 is SGHVS and CDR2 FNYEAQ. Trimming removed 5 bases from V and 6 bases from J, with 19 bases in between. This CDR3 has 15 residues.

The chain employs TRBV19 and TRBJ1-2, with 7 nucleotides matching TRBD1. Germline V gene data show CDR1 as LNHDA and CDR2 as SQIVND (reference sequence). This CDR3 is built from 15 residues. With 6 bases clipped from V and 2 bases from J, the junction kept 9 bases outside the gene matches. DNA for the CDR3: TGTGCCAGTAGGGGGGAACAGGGGCTAAACTATGGCTACACCTTC. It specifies CASRGEQGLNYGYTF.

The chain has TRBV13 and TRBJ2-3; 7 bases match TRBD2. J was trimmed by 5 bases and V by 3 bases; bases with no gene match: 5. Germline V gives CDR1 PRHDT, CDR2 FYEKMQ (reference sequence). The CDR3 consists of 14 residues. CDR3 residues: CASSFGGRGDTQYF. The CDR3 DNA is TGTGCCAGCAGCTTCGGCGGGAGAGGAGATACGCAGTATTTT.

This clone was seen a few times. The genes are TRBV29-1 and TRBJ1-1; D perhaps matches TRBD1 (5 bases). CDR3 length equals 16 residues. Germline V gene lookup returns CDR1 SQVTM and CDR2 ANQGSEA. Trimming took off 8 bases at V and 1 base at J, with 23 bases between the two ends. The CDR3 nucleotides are TGCAGCTCGGAGGAGGGAAGGGGCGGCGAGAACACTGAAGCTTTCTTT. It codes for CSSEEGRGGENTEAFF.

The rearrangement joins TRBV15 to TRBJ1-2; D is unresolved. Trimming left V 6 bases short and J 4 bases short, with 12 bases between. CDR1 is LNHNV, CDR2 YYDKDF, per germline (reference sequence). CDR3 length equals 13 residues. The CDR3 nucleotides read TGTGCCACCAGTGACGAGGAGGGCTATGGCTACACCTTC. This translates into CATSDEEGYGYTF.

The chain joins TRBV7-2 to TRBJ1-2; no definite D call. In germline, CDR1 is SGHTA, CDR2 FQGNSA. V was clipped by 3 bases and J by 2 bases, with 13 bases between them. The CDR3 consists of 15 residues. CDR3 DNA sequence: TGTGCCAGCAGCTTCACGCCTCCCCTAAACTATGGCTACACCTTC. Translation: CASSFTPPLNYGYTF.